This is a list of T cell receptor beta chains from one sample in a study of T cell changes during pregnancy in multiple sclerosis. Generated by immunoSEQ multiplex PCR, the TCRdb table keeps only in-frame clones and is missing some. The sample carries 55,000 to 75,000 clones, 90% to 95% recorded once. The sample consisted of peripheral blood, taken after pregnancy. The receptors here all came from a female donor in good health, enrolled as a control in a pregnancy study. CDR3s include the opening cysteine and the closing phenylalanine or tryptophan. A D gene is named only where the DNA matches it firmly. Only part of the rows carry a size: once, few, many, or a class if the clone is expanded.

d_call	clone_size	v_call	j_call	cdr3_nt	cdr3_aa
-	-	TRBV5-8	TRBJ1-1	TGTGCCAGCGGGCAGCCGAACACTGAAGCTTTCTTT	CASGQPNTEAFF
-	once	TRBV5-4	TRBJ2-3	TGTGCCAGCAGCTTGGTTTCCGTGGGGGGGCGCCCAGATACGCAGTATTTT	CASSLVSVGGRPDTQYF
-	-	TRBV5-4	TRBJ2-2	TGTGCCAGCAGGGCGGGACAGTCCGGGGAGCTGTTTTTT	CASRAGQSGELFF
TRBD1	-	TRBV19	TRBJ2-7	TGTGCCAGTAGGTACAGGGGATCCTCCTACGAGCAGTACTTC	CASRYRGSSYEQYF
TRBD2	-	TRBV5-1	TRBJ2-2	TGCGCCAGCAGCCGGACTAGCGGGACGAACACCGGGGAGCTGTTTTTT	CASSRTSGTNTGELFF
-	-	TRBV21-1	TRBJ2-1	TGTGCCAGCAGCAAAGGACGCGGCTCCTACAATGAGCAGTTCTTC	CASSKGRGSYNEQFF
-	-	TRBV5-6	TRBJ1-3	TGTGCCAGCAGCTTGGACAGGTCGTGGGGAAACACCATATATTTT	CASSLDRSWGNTIYF
TRBD1	-	TRBV27	TRBJ1-1	TGTGCCAGCAGTGTCCGGGACAGCTACACTGAAGCTTTCTTT	CASSVRDSYTEAFF
TRBD1	few	TRBV7-3	TRBJ1-1	TGTGCCAGCAGCTTTACAGGGGAGACTGAAGCTTTCTTT	CASSFTGETEAFF
-	-	TRBV7-3	TRBJ2-1	TGTGCCAGCAGCTTAACGGGACAATCCTACAATGAGCAGTTCTTC	CASSLTGQSYNEQFF
TRBD1	-	TRBV11-3	TRBJ2-1	TGTGCCAGCAGCTTTTACCAGGGGGATGAGCAGTTCTTC	CASSFYQGDEQFF
TRBD1	-	TRBV6-4	TRBJ1-2	TGTGCCAGCAGTAGATTTTTGGGACAGGGTGATGGCTACACCTTC	CASSRFLGQGDGYTF
-	-	TRBV19	TRBJ1-5	TGTGCCAGTAGTATAGCACAGGCCTATAGCAATCAGCCCCAGCATTTT	CASSIAQAYSNQPQHF
TRBD2	once	TRBV6-6	TRBJ2-1	TGTGCCAGCAGTTTGCCCGGGACTAGCAACAATGAGCAGTTCTTC	CASSLPGTSNNEQFF
TRBD2	few	TRBV6-4	TRBJ2-3	TGTGCCAGCAGTGAAACTAGCGGGGGGGCGGCAGATACGCAGTATTTT	CASSETSGGAADTQYF
-	-	TRBV19	TRBJ2-1	TGTGCCAGTAGTATAGAATCTCGGAGCGATGAGCAGTTCTTC	CASSIESRSDEQFF
TRBD2	-	TRBV11-2	TRBJ2-4	TGTGCCAGCAGCCACCCCGGGAGCGGGATAGCCAAAAACATTCAGTACTTC	CASSHPGSGIAKNIQYF
TRBD2	-	TRBV4-1	TRBJ2-1	TGCGCCAGCCGCCTCGCTAGCGGGGGGGGTGAGCAGTTCTTC	CASRLASGGGEQFF
TRBD1	-	TRBV7-8	TRBJ1-3	TGTGCCAGCAGCTCAAAGGACAGGGTTTACTCTGGAAACACCATATATTTT	CASSSKDRVYSGNTIYF
-	-	TRBV15	TRBJ2-1	TGTGCCACCAGCAGAGAATCAGGGTTGGCTTATGAGCAGTTCTTC	CATSRESGLAYEQFF
-	-	TRBV11-3	TRBJ2-7	TGTGCCAGCAGCTTAGGGGGGCTTGCCGACTACGAGCAGTACTTC	CASSLGGLADYEQYF
-	-	TRBV9	TRBJ1-3	TGTGCCAGCAGGGACAACTCTGGAAACACCATATATTTT	CASRDNSGNTIYF
-	-	TRBV9	TRBJ1-2	TGTGCCAGCAGCTCCAGCGCCCAGAAAACGGATGGCTACACCTTC	CASSSSAQKTDGYTF
TRBD2	-	TRBV9	TRBJ2-5	TGTGCCAGCAGCGTAGCGGTGGGAGGGGAGACCCAGTACTTC	CASSVAVGGETQYF
TRBD1	-	TRBV18	TRBJ1-5	TGTGCCAGCTCATCCGACAGGGATAGCAATCAGCCCCAGCATTTT	CASSSDRDSNQPQHF
-	few	TRBV30	TRBJ2-5	TGTGCCGGAGCCCCCCGGGGGTTGCAAGAGACCCAGTACTTC	CAGAPRGLQETQYF
-	-	TRBV7-8	TRBJ1-2	TGTGCCAGCAGCCCCAGGGATTCTACTAACTATGGCTACACCTTC	CASSPRDSTNYGYTF
-	-	TRBV11-2	TRBJ1-6	TGTGCCAGCAGGGTTGGTTCTGGGGGGAATTCACCCCTCCACTTT	CASRVGSGGNSPLHF
-	-	TRBV27	TRBJ1-5	TGTGCCAGCAGTTTGGGGGGGGCCCAGCCCCAGCATTTT	CASSLGGAQPQHF